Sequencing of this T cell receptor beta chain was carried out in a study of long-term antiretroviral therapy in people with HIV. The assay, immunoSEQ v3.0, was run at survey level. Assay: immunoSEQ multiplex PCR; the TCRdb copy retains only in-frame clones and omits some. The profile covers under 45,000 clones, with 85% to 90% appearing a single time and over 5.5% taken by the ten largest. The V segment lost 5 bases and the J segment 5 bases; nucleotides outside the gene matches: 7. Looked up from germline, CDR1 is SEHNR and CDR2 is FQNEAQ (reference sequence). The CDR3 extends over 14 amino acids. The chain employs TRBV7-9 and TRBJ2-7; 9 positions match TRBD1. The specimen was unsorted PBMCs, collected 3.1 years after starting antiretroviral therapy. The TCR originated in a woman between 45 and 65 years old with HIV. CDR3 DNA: TGTGCCAGCAGCGACAGGGGACAGGGAGACGAGCAGTACTTC. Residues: CASSDRGQGDEQYF.